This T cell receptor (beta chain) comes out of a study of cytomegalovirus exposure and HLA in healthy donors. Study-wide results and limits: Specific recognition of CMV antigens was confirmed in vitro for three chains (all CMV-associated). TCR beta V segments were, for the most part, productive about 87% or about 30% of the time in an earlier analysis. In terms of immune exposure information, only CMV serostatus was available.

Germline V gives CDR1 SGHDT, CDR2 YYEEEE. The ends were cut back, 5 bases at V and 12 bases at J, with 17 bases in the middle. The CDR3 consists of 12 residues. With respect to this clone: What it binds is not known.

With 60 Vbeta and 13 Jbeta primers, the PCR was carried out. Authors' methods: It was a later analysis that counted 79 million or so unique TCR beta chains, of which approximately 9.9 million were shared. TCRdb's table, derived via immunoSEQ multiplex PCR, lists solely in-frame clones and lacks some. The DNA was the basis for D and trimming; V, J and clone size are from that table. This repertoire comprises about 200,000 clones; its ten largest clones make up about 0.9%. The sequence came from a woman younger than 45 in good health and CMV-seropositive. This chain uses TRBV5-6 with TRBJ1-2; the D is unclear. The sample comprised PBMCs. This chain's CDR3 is CASSSSGPPNTF. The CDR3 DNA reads TGTGCCAGCAGTTCCAGTGGTCCGCCCAACACCTTC. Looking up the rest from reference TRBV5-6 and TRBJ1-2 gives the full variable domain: DAGVTQSPTHLIKTRGQQVTLRCSPKSGHDTVSWYQQALGQGPQFIFQYYEEEERQRGNFPDRFSGHQFPNYSSELNVNALLLGDSALYLCASSSSGPPNTFGSGTRLTVV.